Presented here are 27 T cell receptor beta chains from one specimen sequenced in a study of blood T cell repertoires in COVID-19 (dated by TCRdb to between 2020 and 2021). Library preparation was by the immunoSEQ multiplex PCR assay. The table comes from immuneACCESS by way of TCRdb, which keeps in-frame sequences with V and J called. Part of the clones is missing from these tables; in studies checked, under half for an unresolved V gene and the rest for unknown reasons. The sample profile shows 130,000 or so clones; roughly 84% of them were found once. About 18% of the sample is held by the ten biggest clonotypes. The sequenced sample was peripheral blood. Receptors originate from a woman of 80 years or more with acute or convalescent COVID-19.

The chain combines TRBV5-5 with TRBJ1-3, with D possibly being TRBD1 (5 bases). The V gene lost 0 bases and the J gene lost 14 bases, with 18 bases spanning the gap. This CDR3 has 14 amino acids. The germline gives CDR1 SGHKS, CDR2 YYEKEE (reference sequence). The chain's CDR3 is CASSLAAGPRVVYF. CDR3 DNA sequence: TGTGCCAGCAGCTTGGCCGCAGGGCCCAGGGTTGTATATTTT.

This chain uses TRBV10-1 with TRBJ2-1; 11 bases match TRBD2. The CDR3 spans 16 residues. V dropped 6 bases and J dropped 8; count of bases not matched to a gene: 12. From germline, CDR1 is WNHNN and CDR2 SYGVQD (reference sequence). The CDR3 is CASSEAVAGGRDEQFF. In nucleotides, the CDR3 is TGCGCCAGCAGCGAGGCGGTAGCGGGGGGGCGCGATGAGCAGTTCTTC.

The rearrangement links TRBV6-2 or TRBV6-3 to TRBJ1-2; D is possibly TRBD1 (5 bases). The length of the CDR3 is 13 residues. Per germline, CDR1 MNHEY and CDR2 SVGEGT. The germline V and J ends were trimmed by 2 bases and 4 bases, with 8 bases remaining between them. The CDR3 here is CASSYSDSYGYTF. CDR3 nucleotide sequence: TGTGCCAGCAGTTACAGTGACAGCTATGGCTACACCTTC.

The chain carries TRBV18 and TRBJ2-7; the match to TRBD1 covers 10 bases. Germline V CDR1 and CDR2: KGHSH, LQKENI. The V gene end was trimmed by 3 bases and the J gene end by 5 bases; junction bases not matched to a gene: 7. This CDR3 comprises 15 residues. The CDR3 protein is CASSPSRDRGHEQYF. CDR3 nucleotide sequence: TGTGCCAGCTCACCGTCCCGGGACAGGGGCCACGAGCAGTACTTC.

The V call is TRBV11-2, the J call TRBJ2-7; 7 nucleotides align to TRBD1. The CDR3 has 16 amino acids. The V and J ends lost 1 base and 4 bases, in that order; junction bases with no gene match: 10. CDR1 is SGHAT, CDR2 FQNNGV, per germline. The CDR3 DNA reads TGTGCCAGCAGCTTAGCCCAAGGACAGGTCTTGTACGAGCAGTACTTC. This gives the protein CASSLAQGQVLYEQYF.

The V call is TRBV6-5, the J call TRBJ2-1, with TRBD2 matching over 11 bases. The CDR3 length is 15 residues. The trim removed 7 bases at V and 7 bases at J, leaving 9 bases unmatched. Germline-derived CDR1 and CDR2 are MNHEY and SVGAGI. The CDR3 spells CASTVSGRAGNEQFF. The CDR3, as DNA: TGTGCCAGCACCGTTAGCGGGAGGGCCGGGAATGAGCAGTTCTTC.

V and J are TRBV13 and TRBJ1-2; TRBD1 matches 7 bases. V lost 7 bases and J lost 0; bases outside the gene matches: 5. Germline V gives CDR1 PRHDT, CDR2 FYEKMQ (reference sequence). CDR3 length: 14 amino acids. As DNA, the CDR3 is TGTGCCAGCACCCGGGACAGCACTAACTATGGCTACACCTTC. This sequence encodes CASTRDSTNYGYTF.

The chain carries TRBV19 and TRBJ1-2, with D maybe TRBD1 (6 bases). V lost 5 bases and J lost 8, with 21 bases in between. Germline-derived CDR1 and CDR2 are LNHDA and SQIVND (reference sequence). The length of the CDR3 is 15 residues. This CDR3 is CASSPSGAVRGGYTF. The CDR3 coding sequence is TGTGCCAGTAGTCCCTCAGGGGCGGTGAGAGGGGGCTACACCTTC. Supplemented by reference TRBV19 and TRBJ1-2, the full variable domain reads DGGITQSPKYLFRKEGQNVTLSCEQNLNHDAMYWYRQDPGQGLRLIYYSQIVNDFQKGDIAEGYSVSREKKESFPLTVTSAQKNPTAFYLCASSPSGAVRGGYTFGSGTRLTVV.

The gene calls are TRBV18 and TRBJ1-2; 12 bases are a match to TRBD1. There are 16 residues in the CDR3. V trimming: 4 bases; J trimming: 4 bases; junction bases outside the gene matches: 7. Germline values: CDR1 KGHSH, CDR2 LQKENI. In DNA form, the CDR3 reads TGTGCCAGCTCACGTCAGGGACAGGGGGCCTTCTATGGCTACACCTTC. It codes for CASSRQGQGAFYGYTF.

This clone was detected a few times. The chain has TRBV5-1 and TRBJ2-7; a possible D gene is TRBD1 (6 bases). Germline V gene lookup returns CDR1 SGHRS and CDR2 YFSETQ. Trimming stripped 3 bases from V and 3 bases from J, with 10 bases between. The CDR3 length is 13 residues. Written as DNA, the CDR3 is TGCGCCAGCAGCTCTGTCAGGGGCTACGAGCAGTACTTC. It codes for CASSSVRGYEQYF.

The gene calls are TRBV19 and TRBJ2-7, with 7 bases lining up with TRBD1. The V segment lost 2 bases and the J segment 3 bases; nucleotides outside the gene matches: 4. CDR1 and CDR2 (germline): LNHDA, SQIVND (reference sequence). The CDR3 has 14 residues. The CDR3, as DNA: TGTGCCAGTAGTATACGGGGACAGAGCTACGAGCAGTACTTC. Residues: CASSIRGQSYEQYF.

This rearrangement joins TRBV7-2 to TRBJ1-3, with 7 positions matching TRBD1. This CDR3 has 16 residues. The germline CDR1 and CDR2 sequences are SGHTA and FQGNSA. V shed 2 bases, J shed 0 bases, and the junction held 4 bases outside the gene matches. CDR3 nucleotides: TGTGCCAGCAGCTTATATAGGACAGGCTCTGGAAACACCATATATTTT. Translated, it gives CASSLYRTGSGNTIYF. The full variable domain, rest sourced from reference TRBV7-2 and TRBJ1-3, is GAGVSQSPSNKVTEKGKDVELRCDPISGHTALYWYRQSLGQGLEFLIYFQGNSAPDKSGLPSDRFSAERTGGSVSTLTIQRTQQEDSAVYLCASSLYRTGSGNTIYFGEGSWLTVV.

Details on this clone: The same CDR3 also results from other DNA sequences found in this sample. CDR3 residues: CASSLDGGKQETQYF. The CDR3 DNA follows: TGCGCCAGCAGCTTGGATGGCGGGAAACAAGAGACCCAGTACTTC. This rearrangement joins TRBV5-1 to TRBJ2-5; perhaps TRBD2 as D (6 bases). Per germline, CDR1 SGHRS and CDR2 YFSETQ. The CDR3 has 15 residues. With 0 bases removed from V and 2 bases from J, the gap between germline ends came to 11 bases. Looking up the rest from reference TRBV5-1 and TRBJ2-5 gives the full variable domain: KAGVTQTPRYLIKTRGQQVTLSCSPISGHRSVSWYQQTPGQGLQFLFEYFSETQRNKGNFPGRFSGRQFSNSRSEMNVSTLELGDSALYLCASSLDGGKQETQYFGPGTRLLVL.

This chain uses TRBV2 with TRBJ1-1, with TRBD1 matching over 10 bases. The CDR3 length is 15 residues. The trim removed 3 bases at V and 7 bases at J, leaving 8 bases unmatched. Germline V gene lookup returns CDR1 SNHLY and CDR2 FYNNEI. CDR3 residues: CASSEWDRGANEAFF. The DNA for the CDR3 is TGTGCCAGCAGTGAGTGGGACAGGGGAGCAAATGAAGCTTTCTTT.

The chain carries TRBV2 and TRBJ1-4; TRBD1 matches 8 bases. CDR1 is SNHLY, CDR2 FYNNEI, per germline. The V gene end was trimmed by 4 bases and the J gene end by 4 bases; junction bases not matched to a gene: 5. The CDR3 runs to 15 residues. CDR3 in amino acids: CASSGTGNHNEKLFF. The CDR3 region has the DNA TGTGCCAGCAGTGGGACAGGGAACCATAATGAAAAACTGTTTTTT.

The DNA of the CDR3 is TGTGCCAGCAGTTTCAAGCGGGGGGGCGGCAATGAGCAGTTCTTC. Translating gives CASSFKRGGGNEQFF. The genes are TRBV27 and TRBJ2-1; 10 nucleotides align to TRBD2. The trim removed 3 bases at V and 6 bases at J, leaving 5 bases unmatched. The CDR3 has 15 residues. Germline V gene data show CDR1 as MNHEY and CDR2 as SMNVEV (reference sequence).

This sequence joins TRBV19 and TRBJ2-4, with a tentative D call TRBD2 (6 bases). CDR3 size: 17 residues. Trimming left V 7 bases short and J 6 bases short, with 25 bases between. Germline loops: CDR1 LNHDA, CDR2 SQIVND (reference sequence). The CDR3 DNA reads TGTGCCAGTACCCCCTCCGGGACTCGCGTTATTCCAAACATTCAGTACTTC. Translating gives CASTPSGTRVIPNIQYF.

V is TRBV11-2 and J is TRBJ1-1, with TRBD1 as a possible D gene (5 bases). The CDR3 sequence is 14 residues long. Germline assignment: CDR1 SGHAT and CDR2 FQNNGV. Trimming took off 3 bases at V and 1 base at J, with 9 bases between the two ends. DNA for the CDR3: TGTGCCAGCAGCTTGTCGGGGGAGAACACTGAAGCTTTCTTT. This translates into CASSLSGENTEAFF. The full variable domain, rest sourced from reference TRBV11-2 and TRBJ1-1, is EAGVAQSPRYKIIEKRQSVAFWCNPISGHATLYWYQQILGQGPKLLIQFQNNGVVDDSQLPKDRFSAERLKGVDSTLKIQPAKLEDSAVYLCASSLSGENTEAFFGQGTRLTVV.

This chain uses TRBV18 with TRBJ2-7; 9 bases agree with TRBD1. CDR1 is KGHSH and CDR2 is LQKENI in the germline V gene. V was clipped by 3 bases and J by 3 bases; unmatched bases: 9. This CDR3 contains 16 residues. CDR3 sequence (DNA): TGTGCCAGCTCACCTAAAGACAGGGGGGCAGTCTACGAGCAGTACTTC. The encoded protein is CASSPKDRGAVYEQYF.

The chain carries TRBV10-3 and TRBJ1-5; D is ambiguous. The ends were cut back, 0 bases at V and 0 bases at J, with 6 bases in the middle. This CDR3 region has 15 residues. The germline CDR1 and CDR2 sequences are ENHRY and SYGVKD. The DNA of the CDR3 is TGTGCCATCAGTGAGTCCACAGATAGCAATCAGCCCCAGCATTTT. Its translation is CAISESTDSNQPQHF.

This sequence joins TRBV19 and TRBJ2-2, with D uncertain. This CDR3 comprises 14 residues. The V and J ends lost 7 bases and 0 bases respectively, with 9 bases between them. CDR1 LNHDA and CDR2 SQIVND come from the germline V gene (reference sequence). CDR3 coding DNA: TGTGCCAGTAAACGCAGCGCGAACACCGGGGAGCTGTTTTTT. It encodes CASKRSANTGELFF.

This rearrangement joins TRBV2 to TRBJ2-1, with D perhaps matching TRBD2 (6 bases). Germline V gene data show CDR1 as SNHLY and CDR2 as FYNNEI. The CDR3 is 13 amino acids. V was cut by 10 bases and J by 0 bases, with 10 bases left in between. The CDR3 nucleotides are TGTGCCACCCGGGAGAGCTCCTACAATGAGCAGTTCTTC. Amino acid sequence: CATRESSYNEQFF. The variable domain in full, completed from reference TRBV2 and TRBJ2-1, reads EPEVTQTPSHQVTQMGQEVILRCVPISNHLYFYWYRQILGQKVEFLVSFYNNEISEKSEIFDDQFSVERPDGSNFTLKIRSTKLEDSAMYFCATRESSYNEQFFGPGTRLTVL.

The chain is built from TRBV7-2 and TRBJ1-5; D is perhaps TRBD1 (5 bases). This CDR3 contains 15 residues. The germline V and J ends were trimmed by 4 bases and 3 bases, with 13 bases remaining between them. The germline V gene encodes CDR1 SGHTA and CDR2 FQGNSA. The CDR3 is CASSYRDSPNQPQHF. For the CDR3, the DNA is TGTGCCAGCAGCTATCGAGACAGCCCCAATCAGCCCCAGCATTTT.

V gene TRBV27 combines with J gene TRBJ1-2, with D possibly TRBD1 on 5 matching bases. The ends were cut back, 5 bases at V and 1 base at J, with 8 bases in the middle. Germline V lookup: CDR1 MNHEY, CDR2 SMNVEV (reference sequence). This CDR3 spans 13 amino acids. CDR3 amino acids: CASSDRGNYGYTF. The CDR3, as DNA: TGTGCCAGCAGTGATAGGGGTAACTATGGCTACACCTTC.

The genes are TRBV25-1 and TRBJ2-7; the D gene is possibly TRBD2 (5 bases). With 8 bases removed from V and 12 bases from J, the gap between germline ends came to 29 bases. CDR1 is MGHDK, CDR2 SYGVNS, per germline. CDR3 size: 15 residues. The CDR3 DNA reads TGTGCCAGCCTCCTAATCCCGGGATTCAGAACCCAAGGGTACTTC. Its translation: CASLLIPGFRTQGYF.

This clone has a single count. The V and J genes are TRBV3-1 (or the pseudogene TRBV3-2) and TRBJ2-5; 12 nucleotides match TRBD2. J gave up 7 bases and V 6 bases, and 9 bases lay outside the gene matches. Germline CDR1 reads LGHDT; CDR2 reads YNNKEL (reference sequence). The CDR3 extends over 15 amino acids. The CDR3 DNA follows: TGTGCCAGCAGTAAGACTAGCGGGAGTTTAGGGACCCAGTACTTC. Translating it yields CASSKTSGSLGTQYF.

The chain has TRBV10-3 and TRBJ2-3; no clear D gene. The CDR3 runs 14 residues. V dropped 3 bases and J dropped 0 bases, with 7 bases sitting between them. Germline assignment: CDR1 ENHRY and CDR2 SYGVKD. DNA for the CDR3: TGTGCCATCAGTGATGGAGTTAGCACAGATACGCAGTATTTT. This codes for CAISDGVSTDTQYF.